The 10 T cell receptor beta chains reported below all come from one sample, sequenced in a study of blood T cell repertoires in COVID-19. Method: immunoSEQ multiplex PCR; TCRdb's copy keeps in-frame clones and lacks some. The sample holds almost 350,000 clones, almost 90% seen once. Sequencing was done on a sample of PBMCs or T cells enriched from blood (not recorded which). These receptors came from a young woman who had been exposed to COVID-19.

The CDR3 here is CARVEPQGSHTDTQYF. The CDR3 coding sequence is TGTGCCAGGGTCGAACCGCAGGGTTCCCACACAGATACGCAGTATTTT. The V gene is TRBV28, the J gene TRBJ2-3, with D perhaps matching TRBD1 (5 bases). The CDR3 loop spans 16 amino acids. The germline V gene has CDR1 MDHEN and CDR2 SYDVKM. Between the trimmed V and J ends, which lost 9 bases and 2 bases, there was a span of 21 bases.

The chain carries TRBV13 and TRBJ2-7; D not certain. Trimming took off 2 bases at V and 1 base at J, with 9 bases between the two ends. CDR3 length: 14 amino acids. Germline CDR1 PRHDT, CDR2 FYEKMQ (reference sequence). CDR3 in DNA: TGTGCCAGCAGCTTAATCGCCGAGTCCTACGAGCAGTACTTC. It encodes CASSLIAESYEQYF.

CDR3 sequence reads: CASGHSANYGYTF. For the CDR3, the DNA is TGTGCCAGCGGTCATAGCGCTAACTATGGCTACACCTTC. The chain links TRBV12-3 or TRBV12-4 to TRBJ1-2; D not resolved. The CDR3 contains 13 residues. V was pared by 8 bases and J by 0 bases, with 10 bases between.

The chain recombines TRBV7-2 with TRBJ2-2; TRBD2 might be the D (5 bases). Germline V gene sequence: CDR1 SGHTA, CDR2 FQGNSA. This CDR3 contains 15 residues. V gave up 3 bases and J gave up 3 bases, with 11 bases separating them. In DNA form, the CDR3 reads TGTGCCAGCAGCTTCGGAATGAGGGACACCGGGGAGCTGTTTTTT. Translated: CASSFGMRDTGELFF.

The V and J genes are TRBV28 and TRBJ2-7, with D perhaps TRBD2 (6 bases). CDR1 and CDR2 from the germline V gene are MDHEN and SYDVKM. CDR3 length: 14 residues. V was pared by 5 bases and J by 8 bases, with 19 bases between. For the CDR3, the DNA is TGTGCCAGCAGTCCTGGGGGGTCAAGGCTAAAGCAGTACTTC. Translating it yields CASSPGGSRLKQYF.

This clone was detected only once. V gene TRBV10-1 combines with J gene TRBJ2-7; 9 bases map to TRBD1. Germline assignment: CDR1 WNHNN and CDR2 SYGVQD (reference sequence). V was pared by 0 bases and J by 3 bases, with 3 bases of the junction left unmatched. The length of the CDR3 is 15 residues. This CDR3 reads CASSESGQGIYEQYF. The DNA for the CDR3 is TGCGCCAGCAGTGAGTCGGGACAGGGCATCTACGAGCAGTACTTC.

Of note for this clone: A read error may account for a junction end that differs from germline. This sequence joins TRBV10-3 and TRBJ2-5; no reliable D call. The CDR3 is made up of 12 amino acids. Germline V gives CDR1 ENHRY, CDR2 SYGVKD. CDR3 coding DNA: TGTGCCGTCAGAATCGACCAAGAGACCCAGTACTTC. Translating it yields CAVRIDQETQYF.

J is TRBJ1-1 and V is TRBV4-2; perhaps TRBD1 as D (6 bases). The length of the CDR3 is 14 residues. The germline gives CDR1 LGHNA, CDR2 YNFKEQ. V was pared by 3 bases and J by 4 bases, with 12 bases between. The CDR3 DNA sequence: TGTGCCAGCAGCCAGGGGAGAGGGGGCACTGAAGCTTTCTTT. This sequence encodes CASSQGRGGTEAFF.

The V and J genes are TRBV11-2 and TRBJ1-2; the D gene is possibly TRBD1 (6 bases). Trimming removed 5 bases at V and 0 bases at J, with 10 bases between. The CDR3 runs 14 residues. Germline V lookup: CDR1 SGHAT, CDR2 FQNNGV. Written as DNA, the CDR3 is TGTGCCAGCAGCATACAGGGCGCTAACTATGGCTACACCTTC. It encodes CASSIQGANYGYTF.

This clone was counted a single time. The chain joins TRBV14 to TRBJ1-5; no reliable D call. The CDR3 has 13 amino acids. Germline V lookup: CDR1 SGHDN, CDR2 FVKESK. V was shortened by 4 bases and J by 7 bases, with 11 bases between the two germline ends. The CDR3 loop reads CASSPLSGQPQHF. CDR3 nucleotide sequence: TGTGCCAGCAGCCCACTTAGCGGGCAGCCCCAGCATTTT.